The clone carrying this TCR beta chain was detected ten times or more. What it binds is unknown. The data are from a study of immune heterogeneity within non-small cell lung tumors. Study conclusions and caveats: Multiple tumor sites within a patient showed recurrence of identical dominant CDR3 beta clonotypes; site-unique high-frequency clones were present as well.

A first 10-cycle multiplex round used 32 V-gene and 13 J-gene primers on TCR beta CDR3. TCRdb ran MiXCR on the multiplex PCR reads and lists one entry per CDR3 protein. Of about 5,600 distinct CDR3 sequences listed, more than 15% are singletons. Bulk tumor genomic DNA was the template, and each sample received approximately 0.65 ug. Several far-apart biopsies were taken per primary tumor during surgery. It was patients with untreated, newly diagnosed non-small cell lung cancer who underwent curative surgery. Germline assignment: CDR1 SGHRS and CDR2 YFSETQ. The CDR3 is 14 residues long. V shed 0 bases and J shed 2 bases, with 6 bases lying between them.

The sample was lung tumor tissue. V and J are TRBV5-1 and TRBJ2-4; no clear D. The receptor was derived from a man aged 40-49 years with non-small cell lung cancer. The CDR3 sequence is CASSLGESKNIQYF. The DNA for the CDR3 is TGCGCCAGCAGCTTGGGGGAATCCAAAAACATTCAGTACTTC.